The 11 T cell receptor beta chains reported below all come from one sample, sequenced in a study of T-cell memory formation after mild COVID-19. One entry per CDR3 protein results from TCRdb running MiXCR on the 5' RACE reads. The sample shows roughly 130,000 distinct CDR3 sequences, approximately 16% of them seen only once. The specimen sequenced was PBMCs or a T cell subset sorted from them (not recorded which). The receptors were gathered from an adult woman who had mild COVID-19 (a few samples of this study predate the infection). Cell type and time point are not known.

The chain links TRBV5-1 to TRBJ1-6; D may be TRBD1 (5 bases). Trimming removed 1 base at V and 5 bases at J, with 7 bases between. CDR1 is SGHRS, CDR2 YFSETQ, per germline. The CDR3 totals 14 residues. In nucleotides, the CDR3 is TGCGCCAGCAGCTTGTCGGGGGATAATTCACCCCTCCACTTT. Protein sequence: CASSLSGDNSPLHF.

This clonotype has just a few counts. J is TRBJ2-1 and V is TRBV11-3; D possibly corresponds to TRBD1 (5 bases). CDR1 and CDR2 (germline): SGHNT, YENEEA. Trimming cost V 5 bases and J 7 bases, with 12 bases left between them. The CDR3 spans 13 residues. The CDR3 nucleotides are TGTGCCAGCAGCGGACAAGGGATTAATGAGCAGTTCTTC. It encodes CASSGQGINEQFF.

This clonotype was seen a few times. Written as DNA, the CDR3 is TGTGCCAGCAGCTTGGCGCCAAACACCGGGGAGCTGTTTTTT. This encodes CASSLAPNTGELFF. V usage is TRBV5-5 and J usage is TRBJ2-2, with unresolved D. The length of the CDR3 is 14 residues. Germline CDR1 is SGHKS and CDR2 is YYEKEE (reference sequence). Trimming shortened V by 0 bases and J by 2 bases, and 5 bases separated the two germline ends. Filled out from reference TRBV5-5 and TRBJ2-2, the complete variable domain reads DAGVTQSPTHLIKTRGQQVTLRCSPISGHKSVSWYQQVLGQGPQFIFQYYEKEERGRGNFPDRFSARQFPNYSSELNVNALLLGDSALYLCASSLAPNTGELFFGEGSRLTVL.

The rearrangement joins TRBV7-3 to TRBJ2-7; possible D gene TRBD1, 5 bases. The length of the CDR3 is 13 residues. V gave up 5 bases and J gave up 5 bases, with 13 bases separating them. Germline V gives CDR1 SGHTA, CDR2 FQGTGA. The CDR3 is CASSLPTEDEQYF. In DNA, the CDR3 is TGTGCCAGCAGCCTACCGACAGAAGACGAGCAGTACTTC. Based on the CDR3 plus reference TRBV7-3 and TRBJ2-7, the full variable domain is GAGVSQTPSNKVTEKGKYVELRCDPISGHTALYWYRQSLGQGPEFLIYFQGTGAADDSGLPNDRFFAVRPEGSVSTLKIQRTERGDSAVYLCASSLPTEDEQYFGPGTRLTVT.

This clonotype has a handful of counts. The chain uses TRBV2 and TRBJ2-1, with D maybe TRBD1 (8 bases). CDR3 length: 15 residues. V was clipped by 5 bases and J by 9 bases, with 20 bases between them. Germline CDR1 reads SNHLY; CDR2 reads FYNNEI. In DNA form, the CDR3 reads TGTGCCAGCAGTCCTGACCAACAGGGGGGGGGTGAGCAGTTCTTC. It is translated as CASSPDQQGGGEQFF.

The chain couples TRBV30 to TRBJ2-1; 13 bases are shared with TRBD2. The CDR3 runs to 16 residues. With 3 bases clipped from V and 0 bases from J, the junction kept 2 bases outside the gene matches. Per germline, CDR1 GTSNPN and CDR2 SVGIG (reference sequence). The DNA of the CDR3 is TGTGCCTGGAGAGGACTAGCGGGAGTCTCCTACAATGAGCAGTTCTTC. Encoded protein: CAWRGLAGVSYNEQFF.

The sample holds a few counts of this clonotype. The rearrangement joins TRBV12-3 or TRBV12-4 to TRBJ2-5; tentative D call: TRBD2 (5 bases). The CDR3 runs to 15 residues. The V end lost 0 bases, the J end lost 5 bases, and 13 bases lay between the germline ends. The CDR3 is CASSLAAEVGETQYF. The CDR3 DNA reads as TGTGCCAGCAGTTTAGCGGCGGAGGTCGGGGAGACCCAGTACTTC.

This clonotype was seen a handful of times. The chain combines TRBV11-2 with TRBJ1-6; D remains ambiguous. Trimming stripped 1 base from V and 10 bases from J, with 8 bases between. This CDR3 is 13 amino acids long. CDR1 and CDR2 from the germline V gene are SGHAT and FQNNGV. The CDR3: CASSLGVGSPLHF. CDR3 sequence (DNA): TGTGCCAGCAGCTTAGGAGTGGGGTCACCCCTCCACTTT.

This clonotype was observed a handful of times. The J gene is TRBJ2-7, the V gene TRBV20-1, with D perhaps matching TRBD1 (7 bases). The CDR3 totals 17 residues. Per germline, CDR1 DFQATT and CDR2 SNEGSKA (reference sequence). V was clipped by 0 bases and J by 7 bases, with 25 bases between them. The CDR3 coding sequence is TGCAGTGCTAGAGATCCCAGGGGCCAGGGGGGCCCTTGGGAGCAGTACTTC. Translated, it gives CSARDPRGQGGPWEQYF.

This clonotype was seen more than once but under ten times. J is TRBJ2-3 and V is TRBV12-3 or TRBV12-4; 7 nucleotides line up with TRBD2. This CDR3 has 15 amino acids. Losses at the gene ends were 6 bases for V and 3 bases for J; bases not matched to a gene: 9. As DNA, the CDR3 is TGTGCCAGCAGACGGGACTCTAGCGGTACAGATACGCAGTATTTT. This codes for CASRRDSSGTDTQYF.

This clonotype was observed a few times. The chain couples TRBV5-1 to TRBJ2-7; 9 bases match TRBD1. Germline trimming cut 3 bases from V and 5 bases from J; bases unmatched to any gene: 9. CDR1 is SGHRS, CDR2 YFSETQ, per germline. There are 15 residues in the CDR3. CDR3 sequence reads: CASSSPGQGVHEQYF. CDR3 nucleotide sequence: TGCGCCAGCAGCTCACCGGGACAGGGTGTCCACGAGCAGTACTTC.